This TCR beta chain was documented in a study of Ad26.COV2.S vaccination and SARS-CoV-2 variants (dated by TCRdb to 2020 to 2023). Regarding the study in general: The specificity and breadth of SARS-CoV-2-reactive T cell receptors after Ad26.COV2.S vaccination were assessed by TCRbeta repertoire sequencing. The TCR-sequenced set comprised about 32 samples: around 20 Ad26.COV2.S vaccine recipients, 5 placebo recipients and 8 SARS-CoV-2 convalescent individuals.

Per the publication, the time point label means: individuals recovered from natural SARS-CoV-2 infection. TCRbeta CDR3 regions were sequenced with the immunoSEQ Assay. After extraction, genomic DNA underwent amplification by bias-controlled multiplex PCR, followed by high-throughput sequencing. The source study handled its data this way. To quantify the absolute abundance of every unique TCRbeta CDR3 region, sequences were collapsed and filtered. T cell fraction was estimated by normalizing TCRbeta template counts to usable DNA, with usable DNA measured through amplification of reference genes found in all nucleated cells. Repertoire TCRs were annotated as SARS-CoV-2-specific by exact matching of V gene, CDR3 amino acid sequence and J gene to a known reactive TCR set. MIRA supplied the reference SARS-CoV-2 TCR set, which was filtered for enrichment in COVID-19-positive ImmuneCODE repertoires so that public or cross-reactive TCRs were removed. Using the MIRA antigens, annotated TCRs were further analysed by specific ORF or by position within an ORF. Breadth was defined as the number of annotated unique rearrangements divided by the total number of unique productive rearrangements, and depth was defined as the summed frequency of the annotated unique rearrangements. Two-sided Wilcoxon rank-sum tests were applied when comparing TCR breadth between groups. Held by TCRdb, this immuneACCESS table contains in-frame sequences only and omits some clones. Under half of the omission traces to an unresolved V gene where checked; the cause of the rest is unknown. That table gives V, J and clone size, and the DNA gave D and trimming. The sample has approximately 400,000 clones on record, 92% of them singletons. 3.5% to 4.5% of the sample goes to the ten largest clones.

Sequences SGHTA (CDR1) and FQGTGA (CDR2) are obtained from the germline V gene. A distance of 9 bases separates the germline ends of V and J, which lose 5 bases and 1 base respectively. The CDR3 runs 13 residues from the cysteine to the phenylalanine. Just the 39-base CDR3 DNA is kept, in frame starting at base 1. Summary of the overall study and its limitations: The authors noted that total T cell responses may have been underestimated by the TCR breadth and depth analyses. Comparable non-spike TCR breadth was observed between vaccine and placebo recipients, consistent with only spike being contained in the vaccine. Substantial breadth of spike-specific CD8+ and CD4+ T cell responses was reported after vaccination. Ad26.COV2.S recipients had higher spike-specific TCR breadth than placebo recipients (P = 0.0014).

With respect to this clone: Which antigen it targets is not known. No much larger clone is present one base from it, and per-base qualities are unavailable.

The source material was peripheral blood, sampled after recovery from COVID-19. This sequence was found in a human donor who had recovered from COVID-19. Recombination joined TRBV7-3 with TRBJ2-7; the D gene identity is not certain. The nucleotide sequence is TGTGCCAGCAGCCCGCACGAGTCCTACGAGCAGTACTTC. The encoded protein is CASSPHESYEQYF.